Listed below are T cell receptor beta chains from one sample, sequenced in a study of T cells in Graves' hyperthyroidism and ophthalmopathy. From the multiplex PCR reads, TCRdb called clonotypes with MiXCR, one entry per CDR3 protein. The table shows 350,000 to 400,000 distinct CDR3 sequences, with 19% occurring only once. What was sequenced was blood. These receptors all come from a woman between 18 and 29 years old with Graves' hyperthyroidism. The CDR3 runs from the conserved cysteine through the conserved F or W. Fields, in order: D gene, clone size, J gene, V gene, CDR3 protein, CDR3 DNA. D genes are given only for firm matches. Clone size appears in some rows only: once, few, many, or a class for an expanded clone.

NA NA TRBJ2-5 TRBV20-1 CSAFKYSLETQYF TGCAGTGCTTTTAAATATAGCCTGGAGACCCAGTACTTC
TRBD2 NA TRBJ2-7 TRBV11-2 CASSPLPPTSGVLPYEQYF TGTGCCAGCAGCCCCCTGCCCCCCACTAGCGGGGTCCTTCCCTACGAGCAGTACTTC
NA many TRBJ1-5 TRBV7-9 CASRDGLRGGYQPQHF TGTGCCAGCAGGGACGGGCTCCGGGGGGGATATCAGCCCCAGCATTTT
NA NA TRBJ2-2 TRBV6-5 CASSYSAPGELFF TGTGCCAGCAGTTACTCCGCCCCCGGGGAGCTGTTTTTT
NA NA TRBJ1-2 TRBV19 CASKDPTDYGYTF TGTGCCAGTAAGGATCCGACCGACTATGGCTACACCTTC
NA many TRBJ1-1 TRBV7-9 CASSSQGGRNTEAFF TGTGCCAGCAGTTCACAGGGAGGGAGAAACACTGAAGCTTTCTTT
NA many TRBJ1-2 TRBV18 CASSPWQEPYGYTF TGTGCCAGCTCACCCTGGCAGGAACCCTATGGCTACACCTTC
NA NA TRBJ2-4 TRBV18 CASSPSVAKNIQYF TGTGCCAGCTCACCATCTGTGGCCAAAAACATTCAGTACTTC
NA many TRBJ1-3 TRBV6-4 CASNPNNQGPGPGNTIYF TGTGCCAGCAACCCAAATAACCAGGGCCCCGGCCCTGGAAACACCATATATTTT
NA many TRBJ2-2 TRBV2 CATLRRENTGELFF TGTGCCACCCTCAGGCGAGAGAACACCGGGGAGCTGTTTTTT
TRBD1 many TRBJ1-5 TRBV20-1 CSVTGTGLFGPQHF TGCAGTGTTACCGGGACAGGCCTATTCGGGCCCCAGCATTTT
NA few TRBJ2-3 TRBV30 CAWSQGLDTQYF TGTGCCTGGTCGCAAGGGCTAGATACGCAGTATTTT
NA many TRBJ1-3 TRBV6-6 CASSARGVPGNTIYF TGTGCCAGCAGCGCCCGAGGGGTCCCTGGAAACACCATATATTTT
NA many TRBJ2-7 TRBV12-3/TRBV12-4 CASSILRGEQYF TGTGCCAGCAGTATCCTGAGGGGCGAGCAGTACTTC
TRBD1 many TRBJ2-7 TRBV7-9 CASSPQADRASYEQYF TGTGCCAGCAGCCCCCAAGCGGACAGGGCATCCTACGAGCAGTACTTC
TRBD2 many TRBJ2-5 TRBV27 CASKISGGQETQYF TGTGCCAGCAAGATTAGCGGGGGCCAAGAGACCCAGTACTTC
NA many TRBJ2-3 TRBV11-2 CASSFSLGVQDTQYF TGTGCCAGCAGCTTTAGTCTAGGGGTTCAAGATACGCAGTATTTT
NA NA TRBJ1-5 TRBV18 CASSFQPAWPQHF TGTGCCAGCTCCTTTCAGCCTGCGTGGCCCCAGCATTTT
TRBD2 many TRBJ2-5 TRBV12-3/TRBV12-4 CASSLGGGPQETQYF TGTGCCAGCAGTTTAGGCGGGGGTCCTCAAGAGACCCAGTACTTC
TRBD1 few TRBJ2-2 TRBV9 CASSTRDSSNTGELFF TGTGCCAGCAGCACACGGGACAGCTCGAACACCGGGGAGCTGTTTTTT
NA few TRBJ1-1 TRBV4-1 CASSPQGRITEAFF TGCGCCAGCAGCCCCCAGGGGCGCATCACTGAAGCTTTCTTT
NA many TRBJ1-5 TRBV5-1 CASSLEGTGQPQHF TGCGCCAGCAGCTTGGAGGGGACCGGACAGCCCCAGCATTTT
NA many TRBJ2-7 TRBV12-3/TRBV12-4 CASSQPYSEQYF TGTGCCAGCAGTCAACCATATTCCGAGCAGTACTTC
NA many TRBJ1-5 TRBV15 CATSRDRGIGQPQHF TGTGCCACCAGCAGAGACAGGGGAATAGGTCAGCCCCAGCATTTT
NA many TRBJ2-7 TRBV7-8 CASSPEWAPYEQYF TGTGCCAGCAGCCCCGAGTGGGCCCCCTACGAGCAGTACTTC